What follows are 9 T cell receptor beta chains derived from one specimen sequenced in a study of T-cell memory formation after mild COVID-19. TCRdb ran MiXCR on the 5' RACE reads and lists one entry per CDR3 protein. The sample lists roughly 400,000 distinct CDR3 sequences; 16% were seen once. The sequenced material came from PBMCs or a T cell subset sorted from them (not recorded which). Every receptor here comes from a man aged 18 to 29 who had mild COVID-19 (a few samples of this study predate the infection). Cell type and time point are not known.

This clonotype was counted between two and nine times. The V call is TRBV11-2, the J call TRBJ2-5; D possibly uses TRBD1 or TRBD2 (5 bases each). Germline V gene lookup returns CDR1 SGHAT and CDR2 FQNNGV. The length of the CDR3 is 12 residues. V was pared by 8 bases and J by 2 bases, with 9 bases between. The DNA of the CDR3 is TGTGCCAGCCGGGGCCCACAAGAGACCCAGTACTTC. Translation gives CASRGPQETQYF.

This chain connects TRBV12-3 or TRBV12-4 to TRBJ2-5, with TRBD2 matching 7 bases. The CDR3 covers 13 residues. Trimming cost V 5 bases and J 1 base; bases outside gene matches: 1. CDR3 DNA: TGTGCCAGCAGTGCTAGCGGCCAAGAGACCCAGTACTTC. Translating it yields CASSASGQETQYF.

This clonotype was observed a handful of times. The chain recombines TRBV4-1 with TRBJ2-2; 8 nucleotides agree with TRBD1. V lost 8 bases and J lost 1; bases outside the gene matches: 12. This CDR3 has 17 amino acids. Looked up from germline, CDR1 is MGHRA and CDR2 is YSYEKL. The CDR3 is CASGRTRGTGNTGELFF. The CDR3 DNA reads as TGCGCCAGCGGGCGAACCCGGGGGACAGGGAACACCGGGGAGCTGTTTTTT.

The J gene is TRBJ2-1, the V gene TRBV4-2, with D possibly matching TRBD2 (7 bases). Trimming stripped 3 bases from V and 9 bases from J, with 18 bases between. The CDR3 extends over 15 amino acids. CDR1 is LGHNA, CDR2 YNFKEQ, per germline. CDR3 in amino acids: CASSQRMGGPSEQFF. CDR3 nucleotide sequence: TGTGCCAGCAGCCAGAGAATGGGGGGGCCAAGTGAGCAGTTCTTC.

Ten or more counts support this clonotype. CDR3 bases: TGCGCCAGCAGCCAGGTTGGGGGCGAGCAGTACTTC. Protein: CASSQVGGEQYF. The chain couples TRBV4-3 to TRBJ2-7; D is perhaps TRBD1 or TRBD2 (5 bases each). This CDR3 spans 12 amino acids. Deletions cut 3 bases from V and 6 bases from J, with 9 bases between. From germline, CDR1 is LGHNA and CDR2 YSLEER.

The sample holds a few counts of this clonotype. The V call is TRBV5-6, the J call TRBJ2-4, with D possibly TRBD2 on 5 matching bases. Looked up from germline, CDR1 is SGHDT and CDR2 is YYEEEE. Trimming shortened V by 4 bases and J by 2 bases, and 10 bases separated the two germline ends. This CDR3 contains 14 residues. The CDR3 DNA follows: TGTGCCAGCAGCGCCGGGATTACCAAAAACATTCAGTACTTC. Its translation is CASSAGITKNIQYF.

This clonotype appeared a few times. CDR3 residues: CASSLALGTGTDTQYF. The CDR3 region has the DNA TGTGCCAGCAGCTTAGCGCTGGGTACTGGAACAGATACGCAGTATTTT. The V and J genes are TRBV11-1 and TRBJ2-3; D remains ambiguous. The CDR3 consists of 16 residues. Germline CDR1 is SGHAT and CDR2 is FQDESV (reference sequence). The ends were cut back, 0 bases at V and 3 bases at J, with 13 bases in the middle.

This clonotype has at least ten counts. The chain combines TRBV4-2 with TRBJ2-5; weak D call: TRBD2 (5 bases). The V gene lost 0 bases and the J gene lost 4 bases, with 12 bases spanning the gap. Germline CDR1 LGHNA, CDR2 YNFKEQ. CDR3 length: 15 residues. The CDR3 sequence: CASSQEAGLAETQYF. CDR3 bases: TGTGCCAGCAGCCAAGAGGCGGGTTTGGCAGAGACCCAGTACTTC.

This clonotype was observed many times. The chain has TRBV29-1 and TRBJ2-2, with D possibly matching TRBD1 (5 bases). The CDR3 consists of 13 residues. Per the germline V gene, CDR1 is SQVTM and CDR2 is ANQGSEA. Between the trimmed V and J ends, which lost 2 bases and 4 bases, there was a span of 8 bases. DNA for the CDR3: TGCAGCGTTGAATGGGGCGGCACCGGGGAGCTGTTTTTT. This codes for CSVEWGGTGELFF.